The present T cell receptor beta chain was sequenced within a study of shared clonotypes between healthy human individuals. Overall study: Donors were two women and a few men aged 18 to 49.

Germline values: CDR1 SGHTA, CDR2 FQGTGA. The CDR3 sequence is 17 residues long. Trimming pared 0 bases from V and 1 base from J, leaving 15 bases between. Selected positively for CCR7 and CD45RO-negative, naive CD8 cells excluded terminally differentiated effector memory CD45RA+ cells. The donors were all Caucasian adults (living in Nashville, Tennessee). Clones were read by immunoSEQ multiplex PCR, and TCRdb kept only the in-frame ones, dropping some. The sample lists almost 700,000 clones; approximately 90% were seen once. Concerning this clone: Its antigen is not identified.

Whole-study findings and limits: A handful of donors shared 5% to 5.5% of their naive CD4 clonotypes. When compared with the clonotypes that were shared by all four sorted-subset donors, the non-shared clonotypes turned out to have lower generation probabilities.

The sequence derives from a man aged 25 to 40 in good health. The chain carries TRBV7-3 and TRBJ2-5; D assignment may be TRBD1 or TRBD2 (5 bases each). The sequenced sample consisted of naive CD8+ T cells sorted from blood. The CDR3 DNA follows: TGTGCCAGCAGCTTAACCCTGGGACGAACACCCCAAGAGACCCAGTACTTC. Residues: CASSLTLGRTPQETQYF. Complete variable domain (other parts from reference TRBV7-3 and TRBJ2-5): GAGVSQTPSNKVTEKGKYVELRCDPISGHTALYWYRQSLGQGPEFLIYFQGTGAADDSGLPNDRFFAVRPEGSVSTLKIQRTERGDSAVYLCASSLTLGRTPQETQYFGPGTRLLVL.